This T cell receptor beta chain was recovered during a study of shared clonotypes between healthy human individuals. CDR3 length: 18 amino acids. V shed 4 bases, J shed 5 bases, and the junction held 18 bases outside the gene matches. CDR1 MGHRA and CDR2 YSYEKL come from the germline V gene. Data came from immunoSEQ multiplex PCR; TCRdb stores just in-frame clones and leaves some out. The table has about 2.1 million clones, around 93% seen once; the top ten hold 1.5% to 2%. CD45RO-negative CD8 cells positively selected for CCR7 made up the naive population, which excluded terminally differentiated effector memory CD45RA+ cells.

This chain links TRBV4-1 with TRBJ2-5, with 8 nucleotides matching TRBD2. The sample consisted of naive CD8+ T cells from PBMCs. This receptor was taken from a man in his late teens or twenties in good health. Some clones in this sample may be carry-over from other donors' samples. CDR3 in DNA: TGCGCCAGCAGCCTATATTATTCCCCCGGGACTAGAAGTGAGACCCAGTACTTC. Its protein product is CASSLYYSPGTRSETQYF.